Listed below are T cell receptor beta chains from one sample, sequenced in a study of blood T cell repertoires in COVID-19. TCRdb's table, derived via immunoSEQ multiplex PCR, lists solely in-frame clones and lacks some. The sample records 230,000 or so clones, 89% being singletons. Sequencing was carried out using peripheral blood. The receptors come from a woman aged 40 to 50 who had recovered from COVID-19. CDR3s include the opening cysteine and the closing phenylalanine or tryptophan. A D gene is named only where the DNA matches it firmly. Size is stated for part of the rows, as once, few or many counts, or as a class when the clone is expanded.

cdr3_nt: TGCAGCGTTTCGGACAGTTTCGCTGAAGCTTTCTTT
cdr3_aa: CSVSDSFAEAFF
v_call: TRBV29-1
clone_size: once
d_call: .
j_call: TRBJ1-1

cdr3_nt: TGCGCCAGCAGCTTGACTCTAGCGGGGGGCCGCTACGAGCAGTACTTC
cdr3_aa: CASSLTLAGGRYEQYF
v_call: TRBV5-1
clone_size: few
d_call: TRBD2
j_call: TRBJ2-7

cdr3_nt: TGTGCCAGCAGCCCCGGGACAATTTCATATGGCTACACCTTC
cdr3_aa: CASSPGTISYGYTF
v_call: TRBV5-4
clone_size: once
d_call: .
j_call: TRBJ1-2

cdr3_nt: TGCGCCAGCAGCTCCGGACTAGCGGGACCACAAGAGACCCAGTACTTC
cdr3_aa: CASSSGLAGPQETQYF
v_call: TRBV5-1
clone_size: once
d_call: TRBD2
j_call: TRBJ2-5

cdr3_nt: TGTGCCAGCAGTTACTCTGCAGGGTATAGCAATCAGCCCCAGCATTTT
cdr3_aa: CASSYSAGYSNQPQHF
v_call: TRBV6-2/TRBV6-3
clone_size: .
d_call: .
j_call: TRBJ1-5

cdr3_nt: TGTGCCACCAGCAGAGGGGCTGGATACTCCTACGAGCAGTACTTC
cdr3_aa: CATSRGAGYSYEQYF
v_call: TRBV15
clone_size: once
d_call: .
j_call: TRBJ2-7

cdr3_nt: TGTGCCAACGACCGCCCGGGGGGCACTGAAGCTTTCTTT
cdr3_aa: CANDRPGGTEAFF
v_call: TRBV2
clone_size: .
d_call: .
j_call: TRBJ1-1

cdr3_nt: TGTGCCACCAGTGACCCCGGACTTTCCCTTTCGAACGGGGAGCTGTTTTTT
cdr3_aa: CATSDPGLSLSNGELFF
v_call: TRBV24-1
clone_size: .
d_call: .
j_call: TRBJ2-2

cdr3_nt: TGTGCCTGGATAGAAGGGGGGGGCGCTAATGAAAAACTGTTTTTT
cdr3_aa: CAWIEGGGANEKLFF
v_call: TRBV30
clone_size: once
d_call: .
j_call: TRBJ1-4

cdr3_nt: TGTGCCAGCGCCCAGGACAGGGGTTATGGCTACACCTTC
cdr3_aa: CASAQDRGYGYTF
v_call: TRBV5-6
clone_size: .
d_call: TRBD1
j_call: TRBJ1-2

cdr3_nt: TGTGCCAGCAGCTTCTTGAAGCGGGGGTACCAAGAGACCCAGTACTTC
cdr3_aa: CASSFLKRGYQETQYF
v_call: TRBV5-6
clone_size: .
d_call: TRBD2
j_call: TRBJ2-5

cdr3_nt: TGCGCCAGCAGCGGAGTGGGCGGGAGGGTTGCTGAGCAGTTCTTC
cdr3_aa: CASSGVGGRVAEQFF
v_call: TRBV4-3
clone_size: .
d_call: TRBD2
j_call: TRBJ2-1

cdr3_nt: TGTGCCAGCAGCTTAGATCCTAGCAGTTACAATGAGCAGTTCTTC
cdr3_aa: CASSLDPSSYNEQFF
v_call: TRBV7-2
clone_size: .
d_call: .
j_call: TRBJ2-1

cdr3_nt: TGTGCCAGCGGACAGGGGGGAAGCACCGGGGAGCTGTTTTTT
cdr3_aa: CASGQGGSTGELFF
v_call: TRBV5-4
clone_size: .
d_call: TRBD1
j_call: TRBJ2-2

cdr3_nt: TGTGCCAGCAGTACCGGGGTACAGCAGTTCTTC
cdr3_aa: CASSTGVQQFF
v_call: TRBV7-3
clone_size: .
d_call: .
j_call: TRBJ2-1

cdr3_nt: TGTGCCAGCAGCCCGACAGGGATTTACAATGAGCAGTTCTTC
cdr3_aa: CASSPTGIYNEQFF
v_call: TRBV5-4
clone_size: .
d_call: TRBD1
j_call: TRBJ2-1

cdr3_nt: TGCGCCAGCAGCGCAGGGGGCGGCTATGGCTACACCTTC
cdr3_aa: CASSAGGGYGYTF
v_call: TRBV4-1
clone_size: few
d_call: TRBD1
j_call: TRBJ1-2

cdr3_nt: TGTGCCAGCAGCCCCACCCGGGGGGGCAGAAGCACAGATACGCAGTATTTT
cdr3_aa: CASSPTRGGRSTDTQYF
v_call: TRBV7-6
clone_size: .
d_call: TRBD2
j_call: TRBJ2-3

cdr3_nt: TGTGCCAGCAGCTTGGATTATGGGGGGAAACTGTTTTTT
cdr3_aa: CASSLDYGGKLFF
v_call: TRBV5-4
clone_size: .
d_call: .
j_call: TRBJ1-4

cdr3_nt: TGCGCCAGCAGCCATAGGGACCGGGCTAGCGGTTGGCATGAGCAGTTCTTC
cdr3_aa: CASSHRDRASGWHEQFF
v_call: TRBV4-1
clone_size: once
d_call: TRBD2
j_call: TRBJ2-1

cdr3_nt: TGTGCCAGCAGTGAACAGGGGAACACCGGGGAGCTGTTTTTT
cdr3_aa: CASSEQGNTGELFF
v_call: TRBV6-4
clone_size: .
d_call: .
j_call: TRBJ2-2

cdr3_nt: TGTGCCAGCAGTTTCCACAGGGGGGACACTGAAGCTTTCTTT
cdr3_aa: CASSFHRGDTEAFF
v_call: TRBV27
clone_size: .
d_call: TRBD1
j_call: TRBJ1-1

cdr3_nt: TGCGCCAGCAGCTTGGGACATCCAACTAATGAAAAACTGTTTTTT
cdr3_aa: CASSLGHPTNEKLFF
v_call: TRBV5-1
clone_size: .
d_call: .
j_call: TRBJ1-4

cdr3_nt: TGTGCCAGCAGCTTAGGGAGTTTGCCGGGGGTCCGCGGGGAGCTGTTTTTT
cdr3_aa: CASSLGSLPGVRGELFF
v_call: TRBV11-3
clone_size: .
d_call: .
j_call: TRBJ2-2

cdr3_nt: TGTGCCAGCAGCCATCCACCGCAAACGAGACAGCGTTCTTCCTACAATGAGCAGTTCTTC
cdr3_aa: CASSHPPQTRQRSSYNEQFF
v_call: TRBV11-3
clone_size: .
d_call: .
j_call: TRBJ2-1

cdr3_nt: TGTGCCAGCAGTCTAACAGGGTACGAGCAGTACTTC
cdr3_aa: CASSLTGYEQYF
v_call: TRBV28
clone_size: .
d_call: .
j_call: TRBJ2-7

cdr3_nt: TGTGCCTGGAGTGTATCAGGGAACTATGGCTACACCTTC
cdr3_aa: CAWSVSGNYGYTF
v_call: TRBV30
clone_size: .
d_call: .
j_call: TRBJ1-2

cdr3_nt: TGTGCCAGCAGTCAAGGGGACAGTAATCAGCCCCAGCATTTT
cdr3_aa: CASSQGDSNQPQHF
v_call: TRBV6-6
clone_size: .
d_call: TRBD1
j_call: TRBJ1-5

cdr3_nt: TGTGCCAGCAGCTTTAGTTTAAGCTCCTATAATTCACCCCTCCACTTT
cdr3_aa: CASSFSLSSYNSPLHF
v_call: TRBV5-6
clone_size: .
d_call: .
j_call: TRBJ1-6

cdr3_nt: TGTGCCAGCAGTAGACCCCCTGGGACAGGGTCAAAGACCCAGTACTTC
cdr3_aa: CASSRPPGTGSKTQYF
v_call: TRBV6-2/TRBV6-3
clone_size: .
d_call: TRBD1
j_call: TRBJ2-5

cdr3_nt: TGTGCCAGCAGCTTAGATCCCGGCGACAACTACAATGAGCAGTTCTTC
cdr3_aa: CASSLDPGDNYNEQFF
v_call: TRBV7-9
clone_size: once
d_call: .
j_call: TRBJ2-1

cdr3_nt: TGTGCCACCAGCAGAGCCACGGGGTTCACAGATACGCAGTATTTT
cdr3_aa: CATSRATGFTDTQYF
v_call: TRBV15
clone_size: .
d_call: .
j_call: TRBJ2-3

cdr3_nt: TGTGCCAGCAGCTACGACAGGGCGGGAGGAAACACCATATATTTT
cdr3_aa: CASSYDRAGGNTIYF
v_call: TRBV6-5
clone_size: .
d_call: TRBD1
j_call: TRBJ1-3

cdr3_nt: TGTGCCATCAGTGAGGAACGGGGGGAGCTGTTTTTT
cdr3_aa: CAISEERGELFF
v_call: TRBV10-3
clone_size: .
d_call: .
j_call: TRBJ2-2

cdr3_nt: TGTGCCAGTAGCATGGACAGGGAAGAGACCCAGTACTTC
cdr3_aa: CASSMDREETQYF
v_call: TRBV19
clone_size: .
d_call: TRBD1
j_call: TRBJ2-5

cdr3_nt: TGTGCCAGCAGCCCTCGGACAGGTTGGGACGAGCAGTACTTC
cdr3_aa: CASSPRTGWDEQYF
v_call: TRBV7-9
clone_size: .
d_call: TRBD1
j_call: TRBJ2-7

cdr3_nt: TGCGCCAGCCTCCGGGGGTTTAATGAAAAACTGTTTTTT
cdr3_aa: CASLRGFNEKLFF
v_call: TRBV10-2
clone_size: once
d_call: .
j_call: TRBJ1-4

cdr3_nt: TGCGCCAGCAGCCAAGATTGGCAGGGAACCCAAGAGACCCAGTACTTC
cdr3_aa: CASSQDWQGTQETQYF
v_call: TRBV4-3
clone_size: .
d_call: .
j_call: TRBJ2-5

cdr3_nt: TGTGCCACCAGTGACCCGGGACAGAGACTGTTTTTT
cdr3_aa: CATSDPGQRLFF
v_call: TRBV24-1
clone_size: .
d_call: TRBD1
j_call: TRBJ2-2

cdr3_nt: TGTGCCAGCAGGGCCGAGGAACACTCGTTGGGGCAGTTCTTC
cdr3_aa: CASRAEEHSLGQFF
v_call: TRBV2
clone_size: .
d_call: .
j_call: TRBJ2-1

cdr3_nt: TGCAGCGTTGAAGACGATCCCGGGACAGGGGACAATGAGCAGTTCTTC
cdr3_aa: CSVEDDPGTGDNEQFF
v_call: TRBV29-1
clone_size: .
d_call: TRBD1
j_call: TRBJ2-1

cdr3_nt: TGTGCCAGCAGCTTAGTCGGGAGCGGGCCCGGGGAGCTGTTTTTT
cdr3_aa: CASSLVGSGPGELFF
v_call: TRBV7-6
clone_size: once
d_call: .
j_call: TRBJ2-2

cdr3_nt: TGTGCCTGGAGTGTACTTTCGAACACTGAAGCTTTCTTT
cdr3_aa: CAWSVLSNTEAFF
v_call: TRBV30
clone_size: .
d_call: .
j_call: TRBJ1-1

cdr3_nt: TGTGCCAGTAGAAAGGGACTAGCAGTCTACAATGAGCAGTTCTTC
cdr3_aa: CASRKGLAVYNEQFF
v_call: TRBV19
clone_size: once
d_call: TRBD2
j_call: TRBJ2-1

cdr3_nt: TGCGCCAGCGCCCCGCGGGGGGTTGGCGAAAAACTGTTTTTT
cdr3_aa: CASAPRGVGEKLFF
v_call: TRBV5-1
clone_size: .
d_call: .
j_call: TRBJ1-4

cdr3_nt: TGTGCCAGCAGCCAGAGACCGGGACAGGGGATCCCCTCATGGAATTCACCCCTCCACTTT
cdr3_aa: CASSQRPGQGIPSWNSPLHF
v_call: TRBV14
clone_size: .
d_call: TRBD1
j_call: TRBJ1-6

cdr3_nt: TGTGCCATCAGTCAGAATGGAAACACCATATATTTT
cdr3_aa: CAISQNGNTIYF
v_call: TRBV10-3
clone_size: .
d_call: .
j_call: TRBJ1-3

cdr3_nt: TGTGCCAGCACGGGACTAGCCGCCCCCGGGGAGCTGTTTTTT
cdr3_aa: CASTGLAAPGELFF
v_call: TRBV25-1
clone_size: .
d_call: TRBD2
j_call: TRBJ2-2

cdr3_nt: TGTGCCTGGAGTGCAGGGGGCTGGTGGAACACCATATATTTT
cdr3_aa: CAWSAGGWWNTIYF
v_call: TRBV30
clone_size: .
d_call: TRBD1
j_call: TRBJ1-3

cdr3_nt: TGTGCCAGTAGACGGGGGTCGAACACCGGGGAGCTGTTTTTT
cdr3_aa: CASRRGSNTGELFF
v_call: TRBV19
clone_size: .
d_call: .
j_call: TRBJ2-2

cdr3_nt: TGTGCCAGCAGCATTTGGACAGGCTCTGGAAACACCATATATTTT
cdr3_aa: CASSIWTGSGNTIYF
v_call: TRBV7-2
clone_size: .
d_call: TRBD1
j_call: TRBJ1-3

cdr3_nt: TGTGCCAGCAGTCCGACTGAACCGACAGGGATCAACACCATATATTTT
cdr3_aa: CASSPTEPTGINTIYF
v_call: TRBV2
clone_size: .
d_call: TRBD1
j_call: TRBJ1-3

cdr3_nt: TGTGCCAGCTCACCATATAGCGGGAGGTACGAAATAGAGACCCAGTACTTC
cdr3_aa: CASSPYSGRYEIETQYF
v_call: TRBV18
clone_size: .
d_call: TRBD2
j_call: TRBJ2-5

cdr3_nt: TGCGCCAGCAGCTTACCCAATAGCGGGGGGGCCACAGATACGCAGTATTTT
cdr3_aa: CASSLPNSGGATDTQYF
v_call: TRBV5-1
clone_size: .
d_call: TRBD2
j_call: TRBJ2-3